This is a list of T cell receptor beta chains from one sample in a study of molecular identifiers for immune sequencing clone quantification. TCRdb re-called the PCR reads with MiXCR, one entry per CDR3 protein. The repertoire has more than 300,000 distinct CDR3 sequences, about a fifth of them found once; the top ten carry approximately 0.8%. Sequencing was done on a sample of naive CD8+ T cells from blood, with Jurkat cell RNA spiked in. These receptor sequences come from a human donor in good health. Some libraries in this study had Jurkat cell RNA spiked in. Both conserved end residues are part of each CDR3. The D gene is left open where the match is weak. A clone size is listed for some rows: how often the clone was seen (once, few, many), or a class if it is expanded.

D,size,V,length,J,CDR3,DNA
TRBD2,NA,TRBV19,16,TRBJ2-1,CASSIGPSGSYNEQFF,TGTGCCAGTAGTATAGGGCCTAGCGGCTCCTACAATGAGCAGTTCTTC
TRBD1,many,TRBV14,15,TRBJ1-3,CASRDTGVSGNTIYF,TGTGCCAGCAGGGACACAGGGGTCTCTGGAAACACCATATATTTT
TRBD2,many,TRBV12-3/TRBV12-4,13,TRBJ2-3,CASTAGGTDTQYF,TGTGCCAGCACGGCGGGAGGCACAGATACGCAGTATTTT
TRBD2,NA,TRBV7-9,14,TRBJ2-7,CASSQREVPYEQYF,TGTGCCAGCAGCCAGCGGGAGGTCCCCTACGAGCAGTACTTC
NA,many,TRBV7-2,16,TRBJ2-7,CASSPDLAPPADEQYF,TGTGCCAGCAGCCCAGACCTGGCCCCCCCCGCCGACGAGCAGTACTTC
TRBD1,NA,TRBV29-1,17,TRBJ2-1,CSVEEIWLGRGPDEQFF,TGCAGCGTTGAAGAGATTTGGTTAGGCAGGGGGCCTGATGAGCAGTTCTTC
TRBD1,NA,TRBV3-1,18,TRBJ2-4,CASSPTVRQGLAKNIQYF,TGTGCCAGCAGCCCCACGGTCAGACAGGGGCTAGCCAAAAACATTCAGTACTTC
NA,few,TRBV30,18,TRBJ2-6,CAWEYRDGHFSGANVLTF,TGTGCCTGGGAATACCGGGACGGACACTTTTCTGGGGCCAACGTCCTGACTTTC
NA,few,TRBV5-6,16,TRBJ2-3,CASSEALDGRTDTQYF,TGTGCCAGCAGCGAGGCCTTGGACGGGCGCACAGATACGCAGTATTTT
NA,many,TRBV5-6,12,TRBJ2-3,CASSGPTDTQYF,TGTGCCAGCAGCGGACCCACAGATACGCAGTATTTT
NA,many,TRBV25-1,13,TRBJ2-1,CASSARQNNEQFF,TGTGCCAGCAGTGCCCGACAGAACAATGAGCAGTTCTTC
NA,few,TRBV11-3,15,TRBJ2-2,CASSSGVVNTGELFF,TGTGCCAGCAGTTCAGGGGTCGTGAACACCGGGGAGCTGTTTTTT
NA,many,TRBV9,17,TRBJ1-3,CASSVGAGIGSGNTIYF,TGTGCCAGCAGCGTAGGGGCGGGGATCGGCTCTGGAAACACCATATATTTT
NA,few,TRBV6-2/TRBV6-3,19,TRBJ1-5,CASSYSIGAGVYSNQPQHF,TGTGCCAGCAGTTACTCGATTGGGGCAGGGGTATATAGCAATCAGCCCCAGCATTTT
NA,few,TRBV20-1,15,TRBJ2-7,CSASNYRRGGVEQYF,TGCAGTGCTAGCAATTACCGCAGGGGCGGAGTGGAGCAGTACTTC
NA,many,TRBV4-3,13,TRBJ2-7,CASSHGVAYEQYF,TGCGCCAGCAGCCACGGGGTGGCCTACGAGCAGTACTTC
NA,many,TRBV4-3,16,TRBJ2-3,CASSQDGLSSADTQYF,TGCGCCAGCAGCCAAGACGGGCTGAGTAGCGCAGATACGCAGTATTTT
NA,many,TRBV6-2/TRBV6-3,15,TRBJ2-5,CASSYGYGIQETQYF,TGTGCCAGCAGTTACGGATATGGGATTCAAGAGACCCAGTACTTC
NA,NA,TRBV3-1,15,TRBJ2-7,CAGSQELGGPYEQYF,TGTGCCGGCAGCCAAGAATTGGGCGGGCCCTACGAGCAGTACTTC
TRBD1,many,TRBV7-9,14,TRBJ2-7,CASSFGTGTNEQYF,TGTGCCAGCAGCTTCGGGACAGGGACAAACGAGCAGTACTTC
NA,few,TRBV18,16,TRBJ1-1,CASSPEKVQGNTEAFF,TGTGCCAGCTCACCGGAGAAGGTACAGGGGAACACTGAAGCTTTCTTT
NA,many,TRBV6-2/TRBV6-3,12,TRBJ2-3,CASSYNGDTQYF,TGTGCCAGCAGTTACAACGGAGATACGCAGTATTTT